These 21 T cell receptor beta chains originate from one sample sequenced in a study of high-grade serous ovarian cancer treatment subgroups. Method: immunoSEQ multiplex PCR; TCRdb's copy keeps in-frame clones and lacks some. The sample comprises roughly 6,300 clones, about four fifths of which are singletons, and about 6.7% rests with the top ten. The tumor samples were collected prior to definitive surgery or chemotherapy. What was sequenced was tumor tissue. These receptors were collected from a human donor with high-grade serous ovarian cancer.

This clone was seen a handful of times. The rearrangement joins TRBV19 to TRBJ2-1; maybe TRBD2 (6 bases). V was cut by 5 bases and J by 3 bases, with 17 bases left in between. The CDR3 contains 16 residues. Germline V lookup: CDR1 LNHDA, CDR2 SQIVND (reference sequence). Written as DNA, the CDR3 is TGTGCCAGTAGTTGGAGCCGGGACTTCCTCTACAATGAGCAGTTCTTC. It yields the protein CASSWSRDFLYNEQFF.

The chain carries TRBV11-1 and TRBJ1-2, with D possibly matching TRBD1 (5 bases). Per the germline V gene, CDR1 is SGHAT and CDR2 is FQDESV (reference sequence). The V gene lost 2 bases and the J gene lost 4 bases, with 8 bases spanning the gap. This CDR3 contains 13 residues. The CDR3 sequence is CASSLRGGYGYTF. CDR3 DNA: TGTGCCAGCAGCTTAAGGGGAGGCTATGGCTACACCTTC.

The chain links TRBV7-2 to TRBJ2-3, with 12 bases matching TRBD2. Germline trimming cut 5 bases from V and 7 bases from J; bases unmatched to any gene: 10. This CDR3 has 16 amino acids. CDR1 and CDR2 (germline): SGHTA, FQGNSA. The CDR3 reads CASSALLAGGINTQYF. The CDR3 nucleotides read TGTGCCAGCAGCGCCCTCCTAGCGGGAGGGATAAATACGCAGTATTTT.

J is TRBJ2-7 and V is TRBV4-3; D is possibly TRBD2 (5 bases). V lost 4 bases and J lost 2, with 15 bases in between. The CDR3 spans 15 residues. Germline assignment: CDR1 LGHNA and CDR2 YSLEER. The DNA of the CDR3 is TGCGCCAGCAGCCGTCCGCAGGAGGCCCCCTACGAGCAGTACTTC. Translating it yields CASSRPQEAPYEQYF.

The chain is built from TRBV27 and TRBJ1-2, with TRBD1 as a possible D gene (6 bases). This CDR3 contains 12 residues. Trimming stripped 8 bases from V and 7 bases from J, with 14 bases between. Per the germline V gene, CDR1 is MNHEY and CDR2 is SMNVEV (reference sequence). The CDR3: CASGHPRGGYTF. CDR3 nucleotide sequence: TGTGCCAGCGGACATCCCAGGGGTGGCTACACCTTC.

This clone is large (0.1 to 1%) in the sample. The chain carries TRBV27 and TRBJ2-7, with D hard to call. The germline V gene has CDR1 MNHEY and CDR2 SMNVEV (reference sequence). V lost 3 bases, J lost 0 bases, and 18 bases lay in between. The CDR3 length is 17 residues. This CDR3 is CASSFGRAGNPSYEQYF. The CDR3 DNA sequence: TGTGCCAGCAGTTTTGGCCGGGCCGGTAACCCCTCCTACGAGCAGTACTTC.

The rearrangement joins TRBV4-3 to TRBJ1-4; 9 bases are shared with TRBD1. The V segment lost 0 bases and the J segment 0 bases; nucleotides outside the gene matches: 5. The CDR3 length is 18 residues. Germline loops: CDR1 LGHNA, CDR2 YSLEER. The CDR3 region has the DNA TGCGCCAGCAGCCAAGATCTTACAGGGGGCGCAACTAATGAAAAACTGTTTTTT. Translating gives CASSQDLTGGATNEKLFF.

This chain's CDR3 is CASSLLGTVPLNEKLFF. CDR3 bases: TGTGCCAGCAGCTTGCTCGGGACAGTGCCCCTTAATGAAAAACTGTTTTTT. The chain employs TRBV7-9 and TRBJ1-4, with 7 bases identical to TRBD1. V trimming: 3 bases; J trimming: 4 bases; junction bases outside the gene matches: 11. Germline CDR1 reads SEHNR; CDR2 reads FQNEAQ (reference sequence). The CDR3 is made up of 17 amino acids.

CDR3 DNA: TGTGCCTCCACGGGGGGCGGGACGTCCTACGAGCAGTACTTC. It is translated as CASTGGGTSYEQYF. The chain combines TRBV28 with TRBJ2-7; D possibly corresponds to TRBD2 (7 bases). The CDR3 runs to 14 residues. Germline-derived CDR1 and CDR2 are MDHEN and SYDVKM. V was clipped by 11 bases and J by 1 base, with 18 bases between them.

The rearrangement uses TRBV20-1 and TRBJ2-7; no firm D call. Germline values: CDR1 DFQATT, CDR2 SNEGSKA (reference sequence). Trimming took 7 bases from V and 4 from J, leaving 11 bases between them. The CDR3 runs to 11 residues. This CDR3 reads CSGELGYEQYF. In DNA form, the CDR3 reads TGCAGTGGAGAACTCGGGTACGAGCAGTACTTC.

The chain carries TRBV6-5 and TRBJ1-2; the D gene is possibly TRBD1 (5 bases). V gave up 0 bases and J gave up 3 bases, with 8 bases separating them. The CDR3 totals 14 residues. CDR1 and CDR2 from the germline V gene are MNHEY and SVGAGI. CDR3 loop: CASSYSRDHYGYTF. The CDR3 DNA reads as TGTGCCAGCAGTTACTCAAGGGACCACTATGGCTACACCTTC.

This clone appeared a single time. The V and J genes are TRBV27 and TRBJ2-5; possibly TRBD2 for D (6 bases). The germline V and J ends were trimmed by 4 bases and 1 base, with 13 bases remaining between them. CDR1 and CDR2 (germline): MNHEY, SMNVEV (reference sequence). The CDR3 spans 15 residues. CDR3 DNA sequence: TGTGCCAGCAGTTCCAACCTACTAGCCCAAGAGACCCAGTACTTC. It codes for CASSSNLLAQETQYF.

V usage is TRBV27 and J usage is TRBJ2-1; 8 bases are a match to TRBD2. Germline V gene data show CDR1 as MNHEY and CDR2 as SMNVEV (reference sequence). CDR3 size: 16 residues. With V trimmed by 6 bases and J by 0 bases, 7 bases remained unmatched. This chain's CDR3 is CASSSSGSGSYNEQFF. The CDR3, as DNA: TGTGCCAGCAGCTCCAGCGGGAGCGGCTCCTACAATGAGCAGTTCTTC.

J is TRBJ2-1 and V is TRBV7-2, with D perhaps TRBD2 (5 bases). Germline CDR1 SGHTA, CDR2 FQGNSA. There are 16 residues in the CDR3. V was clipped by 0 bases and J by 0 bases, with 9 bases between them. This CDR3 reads CASSLAIGSSYNEQFF. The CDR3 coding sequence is TGTGCCAGCAGCTTAGCAATAGGGAGCTCCTACAATGAGCAGTTCTTC.

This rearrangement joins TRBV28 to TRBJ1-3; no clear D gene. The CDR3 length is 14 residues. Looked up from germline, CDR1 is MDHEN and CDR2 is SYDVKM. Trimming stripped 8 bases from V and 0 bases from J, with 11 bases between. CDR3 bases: TGTGCCAGCTCTGGACGGGTCTCTGGAAACACCATATATTTT. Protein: CASSGRVSGNTIYF.

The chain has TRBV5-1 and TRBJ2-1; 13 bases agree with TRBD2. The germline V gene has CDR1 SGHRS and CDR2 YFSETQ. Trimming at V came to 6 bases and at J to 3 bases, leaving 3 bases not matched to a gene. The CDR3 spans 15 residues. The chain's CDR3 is CASTRTSGGYNEQFF. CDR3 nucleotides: TGCGCCAGCACCCGGACTAGCGGGGGCTACAATGAGCAGTTCTTC. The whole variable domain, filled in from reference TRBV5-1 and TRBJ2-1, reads KAGVTQTPRYLIKTRGQQVTLSCSPISGHRSVSWYQQTPGQGLQFLFEYFSETQRNKGNFPGRFSGRQFSNSRSEMNVSTLELGDSALYLCASTRTSGGYNEQFFGPGTRLTVL.

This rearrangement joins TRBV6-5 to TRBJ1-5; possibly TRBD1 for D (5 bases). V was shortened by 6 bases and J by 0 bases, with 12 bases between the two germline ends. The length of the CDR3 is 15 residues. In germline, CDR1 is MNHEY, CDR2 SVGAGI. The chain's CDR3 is CASSPNTGSNQPQHF. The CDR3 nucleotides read TGTGCCAGCAGCCCGAATACAGGTAGCAATCAGCCCCAGCATTTT.

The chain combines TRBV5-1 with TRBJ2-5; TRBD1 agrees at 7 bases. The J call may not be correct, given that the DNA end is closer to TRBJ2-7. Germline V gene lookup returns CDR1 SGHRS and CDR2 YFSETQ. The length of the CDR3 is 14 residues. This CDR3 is CASSTGQVPYEQYF. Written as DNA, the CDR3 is TGCGCCAGCAGCACCGGACAGGTTCCCTACGAGCAGTACTTC.

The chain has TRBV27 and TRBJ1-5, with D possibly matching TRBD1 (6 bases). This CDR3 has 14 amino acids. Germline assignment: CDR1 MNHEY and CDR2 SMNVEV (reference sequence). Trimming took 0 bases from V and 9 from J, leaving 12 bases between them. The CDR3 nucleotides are TGTGCCAGCAGTTTATCGGGGGGGGGCATGCCCCAGCATTTT. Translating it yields CASSLSGGGMPQHF.

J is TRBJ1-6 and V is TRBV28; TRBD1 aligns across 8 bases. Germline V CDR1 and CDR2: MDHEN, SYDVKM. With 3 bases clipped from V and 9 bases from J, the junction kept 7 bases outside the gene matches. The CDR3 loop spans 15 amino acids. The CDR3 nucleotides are TGTGCCAGCAGTTTTTCCGACAGGGGTGGTTCACCCCTCCACTTT. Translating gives CASSFSDRGGSPLHF.

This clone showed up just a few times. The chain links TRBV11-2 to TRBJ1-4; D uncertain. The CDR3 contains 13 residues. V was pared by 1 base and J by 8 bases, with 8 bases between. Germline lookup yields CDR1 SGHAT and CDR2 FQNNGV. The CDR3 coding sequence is TGTGCCAGCAGCTTAGGAGGTTGGGAAAAACTGTTTTTT. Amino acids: CASSLGGWEKLFF.